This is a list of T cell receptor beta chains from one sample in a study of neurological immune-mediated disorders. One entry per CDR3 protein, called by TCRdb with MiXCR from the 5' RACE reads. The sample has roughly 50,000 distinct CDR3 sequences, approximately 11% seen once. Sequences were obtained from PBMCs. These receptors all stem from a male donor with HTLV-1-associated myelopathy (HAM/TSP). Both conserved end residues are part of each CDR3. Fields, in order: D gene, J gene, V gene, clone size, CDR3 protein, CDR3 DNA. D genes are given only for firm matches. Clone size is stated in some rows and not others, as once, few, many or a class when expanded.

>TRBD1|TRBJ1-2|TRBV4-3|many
CASSQDPGTGNYGYTF
TGCGCCAGCAGCCAAGATCCCGGGACAGGGAACTATGGCTACACCTTC
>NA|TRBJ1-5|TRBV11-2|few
CASSSPQGLLLGNQPQHF
TGTGCCAGCAGCTCACCCCAGGGGTTGCTTTTGGGCAATCAGCCCCAGCATTTT
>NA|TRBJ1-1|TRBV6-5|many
CASSLKTGEAFF
TGTGCCAGCAGTTTAAAGACGGGTGAAGCTTTCTTT
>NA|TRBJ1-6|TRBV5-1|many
CASSLGKGGDSPLHF
TGCGCCAGCAGCCTAGGGAAAGGTGGTGATTCACCCCTCCACTTT
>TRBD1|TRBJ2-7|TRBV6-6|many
CASSYSKHSGTGDREQYF
TGTGCCAGCAGTTACTCGAAACATTCCGGGACAGGGGATCGCGAGCAGTACTTC
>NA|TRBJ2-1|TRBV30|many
CAWSTGRGLYNEQFF
TGTGCCTGGAGCACGGGGCGGGGGCTCTACAATGAGCAGTTCTTC
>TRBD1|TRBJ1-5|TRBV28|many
CASSVGQGGSQPQHF
TGTGCCAGCAGCGTGGGACAGGGAGGCTCTCAGCCCCAGCATTTT
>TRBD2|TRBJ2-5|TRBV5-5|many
CASSQGFLAGGQTETQYF
TGTGCCAGCAGCCAGGGGTTTCTAGCGGGGGGGCAAACGGAGACCCAGTACTTC
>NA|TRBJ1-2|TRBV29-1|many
CSVGLWGYGYTF
TGCAGCGTTGGTTTGTGGGGTTATGGCTACACCTTC
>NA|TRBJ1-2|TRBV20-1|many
CSAAGSNYGYTF
TGCAGTGCCGCCGGGAGTAACTATGGCTACACCTTC
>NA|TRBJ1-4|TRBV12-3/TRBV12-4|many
CASSLARGPNEKLFF
TGTGCCAGCAGTTTAGCGCGGGGGCCGAATGAAAAACTGTTTTTT
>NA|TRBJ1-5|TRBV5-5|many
CASSLWGRGSNQPQHF
TGTGCCAGCAGCTTGTGGGGCAGGGGTAGCAATCAGCCCCAGCATTTT
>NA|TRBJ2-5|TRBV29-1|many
CSVLRAGTQIRTQYF
TGCAGCGTTCTTAGGGCCGGGACCCAAATAAGGACCCAGTACTTC
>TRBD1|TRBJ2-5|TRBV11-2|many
CASSFWRQGRTLETQYF
TGTGCCAGCAGCTTCTGGAGACAGGGAAGAACCTTGGAGACCCAGTACTTC
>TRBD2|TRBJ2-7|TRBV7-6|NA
CASSLFGGGRTTGEQYF
TGTGCCAGCAGCTTATTCGGGGGGGGGAGGACTACGGGCGAGCAGTACTTC
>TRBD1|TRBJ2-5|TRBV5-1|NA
CASSLRTGQETQYF
TGCGCCAGCAGCCTGCGGACAGGGCAAGAGACCCAGTACTTC
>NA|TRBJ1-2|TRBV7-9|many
CASSYGAEYGYTF
TGTGCCAGCAGCTACGGAGCTGAGTATGGCTACACCTTC
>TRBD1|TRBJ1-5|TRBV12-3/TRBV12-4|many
CASRNRDRGNQPQHF
TGTGCCAGCAGGAACCGGGACAGGGGCAATCAGCCCCAGCATTTT
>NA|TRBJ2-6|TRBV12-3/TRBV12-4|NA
CASGANPGSGANVLTF
TGTGCCAGCGGTGCGAATCCAGGGTCTGGGGCCAACGTCCTGACTTTC
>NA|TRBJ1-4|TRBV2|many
CASSYGTNEKLFF
TGTGCCAGCAGCTACGGAACTAATGAAAAACTGTTTTTT
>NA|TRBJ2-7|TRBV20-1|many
CSAPDAKTEYEQYF
TGCAGTGCCCCGGACGCTAAAACGGAGTACGAGCAGTACTTC
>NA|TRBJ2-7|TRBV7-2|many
CASSLGARTVQYF
TGTGCCAGCAGCTTAGGCGCTAGAACGGTGCAGTACTTC
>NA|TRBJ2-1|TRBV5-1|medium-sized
CASSPLTGLPVNEQFF
TGCGCCAGCAGCCCCCTAACCGGCCTTCCCGTAAATGAGCAGTTCTTC
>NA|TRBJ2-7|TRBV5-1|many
CASSLGMEREQYF
TGCGCCAGCAGCTTGGGAATGGAACGCGAGCAGTACTTC
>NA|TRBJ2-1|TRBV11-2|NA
CASSLGVAGIDNEQFF
TGTGCCAGCAGCTTAGGGGTGGCGGGTATTGACAATGAGCAGTTCTTC
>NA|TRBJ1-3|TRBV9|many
CASSATGYTIYF
TGTGCCAGCAGCGCAACAGGGTACACCATATATTTT
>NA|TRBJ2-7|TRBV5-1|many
CASSWTESYEQYF
TGCGCCAGCAGCTGGACAGAATCCTACGAGCAGTACTTC
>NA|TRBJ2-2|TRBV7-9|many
CASNLGGTNTGELFF
TGTGCCAGCAACCTTGGGGGGACCAACACCGGGGAGCTGTTTTTT
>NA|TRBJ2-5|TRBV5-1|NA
CASSLTAQETQYF
TGCGCCAGCAGCTTGACGGCACAAGAGACCCAGTACTTC
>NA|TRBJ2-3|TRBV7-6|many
CASSAKGDTQYF
TGTGCCAGCAGCGCCAAAGGAGATACGCAGTATTTT
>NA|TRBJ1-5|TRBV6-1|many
CASRRFGQISNQPQHF
TGTGCCAGCAGACGATTTGGCCAAATTAGCAATCAGCCCCAGCATTTT
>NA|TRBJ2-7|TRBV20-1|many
CSARDRKGTYEQYF
TGCAGTGCTAGAGATCGTAAGGGAACCTACGAGCAGTACTTC
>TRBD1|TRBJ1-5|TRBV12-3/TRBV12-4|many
CASSHSLGQGISQPQHF
TGTGCCAGCAGTCATTCCCTAGGACAGGGGATCTCTCAGCCCCAGCATTTT
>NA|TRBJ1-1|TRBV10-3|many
CAIMGSPNTEAFF
TGTGCCATCATGGGGTCCCCGAACACTGAAGCTTTCTTT
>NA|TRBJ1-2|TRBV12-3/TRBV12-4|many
CASSIGRRGYTF
TGTGCCAGCAGTATCGGACGTCGCGGCTACACCTTC
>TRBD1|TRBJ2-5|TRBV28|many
CASSPRGTAEVETQYF
TGTGCCAGCAGCCCAAGGGGGACAGCCGAGGTGGAGACCCAGTACTTC
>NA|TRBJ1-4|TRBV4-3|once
CASSQANEKLFF
TGCGCCAGCAGCCAAGCAAATGAAAAACTGTTTTTT
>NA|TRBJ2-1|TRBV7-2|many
CASSLVVAGSEQFF
TGTGCCAGCAGCTTAGTCGTGGCGGGGAGTGAGCAGTTCTTC
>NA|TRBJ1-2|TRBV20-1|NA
CSARGGQTNNGYTF
TGCAGTGCTAGAGGTGGACAGACGAACAATGGCTACACCTTC